A single TCR beta chain is shown here with its context. This clonotype showed up just a few times. Its antigen specificity is not known. It has no much larger one-base neighbor in the sample; base qualities were not kept. This record comes from a study of response to subunit inactivated influenza vaccine listed by TCRdb under 2018. About the full investigation: To follow how T cells responded to a trivalent subunit inactivated influenza vaccine, the researchers relied on deep quantitative profiling of the T cell receptor repertoire. The full study reports these points: The authors suggested that each seasonal influenza vaccination may recruit only a limited number of new T cells.

Libraries were constructed by RT-PCR. Data came from an Illumina HiSeq 2500. The public reads were reprocessed in TCRdb via fastp at Q25 and MiXCR, keeping in-frame beta chains. One record per CDR3 amino acid sequence lists the most common genes and DNA. Within this sample are a few hundred thousand distinct CDR3 sequences, with 14% of them counted one time only. Together, the top ten hold 8.5% to 14% of the sample. Inclusive of the bounding cysteine and phenylalanine, the CDR3 is 14 residues long. Only the CDR3 portion is preserved as DNA: 42 bases, with reading frame beginning at the first base. CDR1 and CDR2 are read off the germline V gene as MNHNS and SASEGT. V is cut by 3 bases and J by 1 base, and the space between the germline ends is 8 bases.

The material sequenced was PBMCs from blood, taken roughly 12 days after vaccination. The clonotype originates from a man aged 50 to 60 who received an inactivated influenza vaccine. Donor details come from another sample of the same person, matched by shared clones. The chain is assembled from TRBV6-1 and TRBJ2-3, with the D gene not confidently named. The DNA is as follows: TGTGCCAGCAGTGAGATAGCCGGCACAGATACGCAGTATTTT. Translated, this gives CASSEIAGTDTQYF.